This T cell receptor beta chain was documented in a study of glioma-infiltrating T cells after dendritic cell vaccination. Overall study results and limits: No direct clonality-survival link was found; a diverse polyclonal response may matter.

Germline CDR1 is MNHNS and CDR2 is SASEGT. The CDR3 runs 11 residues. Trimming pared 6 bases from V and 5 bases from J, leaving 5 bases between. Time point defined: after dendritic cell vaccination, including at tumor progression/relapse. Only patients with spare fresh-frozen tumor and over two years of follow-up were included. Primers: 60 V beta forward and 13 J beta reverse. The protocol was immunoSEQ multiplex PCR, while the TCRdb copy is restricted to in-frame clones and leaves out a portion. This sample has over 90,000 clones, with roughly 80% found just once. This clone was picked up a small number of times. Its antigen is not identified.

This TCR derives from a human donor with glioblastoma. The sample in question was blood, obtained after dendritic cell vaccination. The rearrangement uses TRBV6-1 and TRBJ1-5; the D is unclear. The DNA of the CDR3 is TGTGCCAGCAGCTCTGATCAGCCCCAGCATTTT. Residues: CASSSDQPQHF.